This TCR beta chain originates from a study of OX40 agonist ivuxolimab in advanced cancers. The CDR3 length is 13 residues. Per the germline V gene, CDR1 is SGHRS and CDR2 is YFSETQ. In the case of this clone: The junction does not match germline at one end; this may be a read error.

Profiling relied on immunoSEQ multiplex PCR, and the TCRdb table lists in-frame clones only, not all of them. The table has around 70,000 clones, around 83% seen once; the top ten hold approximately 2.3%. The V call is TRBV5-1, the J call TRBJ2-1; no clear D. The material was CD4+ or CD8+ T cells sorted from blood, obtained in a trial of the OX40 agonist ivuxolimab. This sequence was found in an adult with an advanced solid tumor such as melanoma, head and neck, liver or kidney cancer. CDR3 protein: CASSAGSFNEQFF. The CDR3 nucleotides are TGCGCCAGCAGTGCCGGGTCCTTCAATGAGCAGTTCTTC.